The rows below give T cell receptor beta chains drawn from one sample of a study of cytomegalovirus exposure and HLA in healthy donors. Profiling relied on immunoSEQ multiplex PCR, and the TCRdb table lists in-frame clones only, not all of them. This sample carries 200,000 to 250,000 clones, about 80% of them seen once, and the ten largest clones take 0.55% to 0.7%. Input material: PBMCs. These receptors were obtained from a middle-aged woman in good health and CMV-seronegative. Both conserved end residues are part of each CDR3. The D gene is left open where the match is weak. Rows give clone size only sometimes, using once, few, many, or a class for an expanded clone.

TRBV19	few	-	TRBJ1-6	TGTGCCAGTAGTTTCACAGGGTACCATTCACCCCTCCACTTT	CASSFTGYHSPLHF
TRBV5-1	-	-	TRBJ2-7	TGCGCCAGCAGCTCACAGGGTTTGGAGCAGTACTTC	CASSSQGLEQYF
TRBV5-1	-	TRBD1	TRBJ1-6	TGCGCCAGCAGCTACCAGACAGGGTCCAATTCACCCCTCCACTTT	CASSYQTGSNSPLHF
TRBV27	-	TRBD1	TRBJ2-1	TGTGCCAGCAGTTTCCGGGACAGGGGATGGTTCTTC	CASSFRDRGWFF
TRBV14	-	-	TRBJ2-1	TGTGCCAGCAGCCCCGTCCAGGGTAGTGAACCCTACAATGAGCAGTTCTTC	CASSPVQGSEPYNEQFF
TRBV2	-	TRBD2	TRBJ2-5	TGTGCCAGCAGTGAGCTTTTCCTAGCGGGGTTCCAAGAGACCCAGTACTTC	CASSELFLAGFQETQYF
TRBV10-3	-	TRBD1	TRBJ2-6	TGTGCCATCAGTGCCCCCCAGGGACAGAGGGGGGCCAACGTCCTGACTTTC	CAISAPQGQRGANVLTF
TRBV9	-	-	TRBJ2-1	TGTGCCAGCAGCTCGACGGGAGCCCAGGTATACAATGAGCAGTTCTTC	CASSSTGAQVYNEQFF
TRBV10-3	-	-	TRBJ1-1	TGTGCCATCAGTGAATTAGGGAGGCCCAACACTGAAGCTTTCTTT	CAISELGRPNTEAFF
TRBV6-5	-	TRBD1	TRBJ1-1	TGTGCCAGCAGTTACTCCGGGACAGTGAACACTGAAGCTTTCTTT	CASSYSGTVNTEAFF
TRBV27	few	-	TRBJ1-4	TGTGCCAGCAGGGTGGGAGCGTTAAATGAAAAACTGTTTTTT	CASRVGALNEKLFF
TRBV5-1	-	TRBD2	TRBJ2-3	TGCGCCAGCAGCCCGCGACTAGCAGGACCAGATACGCAGTATTTT	CASSPRLAGPDTQYF
TRBV4-3	-	-	TRBJ1-2	TGCGCCAGCAGCCAAGGGGAGGGCAGGGGAAGAGGCTACACCTTC	CASSQGEGRGRGYTF
TRBV7-9	-	-	TRBJ2-7	TGTGCCAGCAGCTTGAGAGCGTCCTACGAGCAGTACTTC	CASSLRASYEQYF
TRBV7-2	-	-	TRBJ2-3	TGTGCCAGCAGCCCCTATACAGATACGCAGTATTTT	CASSPYTDTQYF
TRBV5-1	-	TRBD1	TRBJ1-1	TGCGCCAGCAGCTTGGCCTGGGACAGGGTGAACACTGAAGCTTTCTTT	CASSLAWDRVNTEAFF
TRBV5-6	few	TRBD2	TRBJ2-6	TGTGCCAGCAGCTACGGACTAGCGGGGTGGGCCAACGTCCTGACTTTC	CASSYGLAGWANVLTF
TRBV5-6	-	-	TRBJ2-5	TGTGCCAGCAGCTTGGCGGGGGGCGGGGATGAGACCCAGTACTTC	CASSLAGGGDETQYF
TRBV7-9	once	TRBD1	TRBJ1-4	TGTGCCAGCAGCCCCGGGACAGGGGGCCTCAATGAAAAACTGTTTTTT	CASSPGTGGLNEKLFF
TRBV5-1	-	TRBD1	TRBJ2-2	TGCGCCAGCAGCCCACTCGGGACAGAGGGGACCGGGGAGCTGTTTTTT	CASSPLGTEGTGELFF
TRBV4-3	-	TRBD2	TRBJ2-5	TGCGCCAGCAGCCAAGAATTCGGCGGGGGACGGGAGACCCAGTACTTC	CASSQEFGGGRETQYF
TRBV5-8	-	TRBD1	TRBJ2-5	TGTGCCAGCAGCTTGGTGGGACAGGCTGAGACCCAGTACTTC	CASSLVGQAETQYF
TRBV7-9	-	-	TRBJ1-1	TGTGCCAGCAGCTTAGACGGCGGGTGGTTCAATGAAGCTTTCTTT	CASSLDGGWFNEAFF
TRBV4-1	-	TRBD1	TRBJ1-2	TGCGCCAGCAGACAGACAGGGGTGAAGAATGGCTACACCTTC	CASRQTGVKNGYTF
TRBV6-5	-	TRBD1	TRBJ2-3	TGTGCCAGCAGCGCCGACAGGGACGTCCCAGATACGCAGTATTTT	CASSADRDVPDTQYF
TRBV6-5	-	-	TRBJ1-5	TGTGCCAGCAAGACAGGAATTGGCAATCAGCCCCAGCATTTT	CASKTGIGNQPQHF
TRBV13	-	-	TRBJ1-1	TGTGCCAGCAGCTTAAGGGGGATGAACACTGAAGCTTTCTTT	CASSLRGMNTEAFF
TRBV7-9	-	TRBD1	TRBJ2-1	TGTGCCAGCAGCTTAGGGGACAGGGGGGCAGATGAGCAGTTCTTC	CASSLGDRGADEQFF
TRBV7-6	once	-	TRBJ2-7	TGTGCCAGCAGCCCACAGGGAAAGTACGAGCAGTACTTC	CASSPQGKYEQYF
TRBV4-2	-	TRBD2	TRBJ2-1	TGTGCCAGCAGCCAGGTGGTGGGCGGGGGGGATAATGAGCAGTTCTTC	CASSQVVGGGDNEQFF
TRBV30	-	TRBD2	TRBJ2-7	TGTGCCTGCACTAGCGGGGTCTACGAGCAGTACTTC	CACTSGVYEQYF
TRBV12-1	-	-	TRBJ2-7	TGTGCCAGCAGCTCGACTCCGGGACACTACGAGCAGTACTTC	CASSSTPGHYEQYF
TRBV28	-	TRBD1	TRBJ1-5	TGTGCCAGCAGTCAACTCCACCAGGGGGGAGATCAGCCCCAGCATTTT	CASSQLHQGGDQPQHF
TRBV5-1	-	-	TRBJ2-7	TGCGCCAGCAGCTCGAGGAAGGGGCGGGGTTCCTACGAGCAGTACTTC	CASSSRKGRGSYEQYF
TRBV19	few	TRBD1	TRBJ2-7	TGTGCCAGTAGTATTGCAGACAGGGCCCCCCACGAGCAGTACTTC	CASSIADRAPHEQYF
TRBV19	-	-	TRBJ2-2	TGTGCCAGTAGTAGAGACAGGGAGGGGATAGGCGGGGAGCTGTTTTTT	CASSRDREGIGGELFF
TRBV11-2	-	-	TRBJ1-1	TGTGCCAGCAGCTTAGATTTGTGGGCCACTGAAGCTTTCTTT	CASSLDLWATEAFF
TRBV18	-	TRBD2	TRBJ2-2	TGTGCCAGCTCACCAGGGACTACCACCGGGGAGCTGTTTTTT	CASSPGTTTGELFF
TRBV14	-	-	TRBJ2-7	TGTGCCAGCAGCCTGAGGGGGTCCGAGCAGTACTTC	CASSLRGSEQYF
TRBV27	-	TRBD1	TRBJ1-2	TGTGCCAGCAGTTTATGGCCCCGACAGGGGCTAAAAACCTTC	CASSLWPRQGLKTF
TRBV27	once	-	TRBJ2-1	TGTGCCAGCAGTTTATACAGCGGAGACAATGAGCAGTTCTTC	CASSLYSGDNEQFF
TRBV6-1	-	TRBD1	TRBJ2-7	TGTGCCAGCAGTGAGGGACAGGGGGCTCTCGAGCAGTACTTC	CASSEGQGALEQYF
TRBV10-3	-	-	TRBJ2-7	TGTGCCATCAGCAGGGGAACCTACGAGCAGTACTTC	CAISRGTYEQYF
TRBV9	-	TRBD1	TRBJ1-6	TGTGCCAGCAAGGACGGGACAGGGGCCTCACCCCTCCACTTT	CASKDGTGASPLHF
TRBV2	few	TRBD1	TRBJ1-1	TGTGCCAGCGGGGACAGGGCCCCTCCTGAAGCTTTCTTT	CASGDRAPPEAFF
TRBV6-1	-	TRBD2	TRBJ2-3	TGTGCCAGCAGCGTATTAGCGGGAATTGGGTATTTT	CASSVLAGIGYF
TRBV6-5	-	-	TRBJ2-3	TGTGCCAACCAACAGGAGACGCAGTATTTT	CANQQETQYF
TRBV4-2	-	-	TRBJ2-2	TGTGCCAGCAGCCAAGTATCCCACCTAGCCCCCGGGGAGCTGTTTTTT	CASSQVSHLAPGELFF
TRBV6-4	-	-	TRBJ1-1	TGTGCCAGCAGTCTGGGGCCGGGCACTGAAGCTTTCTTT	CASSLGPGTEAFF
TRBV7-3	-	TRBD1	TRBJ2-2	TGTGCCAGCAGCCGACAGGGGAACACCGGGGAGCTGTTTTTT	CASSRQGNTGELFF
TRBV6-9	-	TRBD2	TRBJ2-1	TGTGCCAGCAGTCCTAGCGGGGGGTCGAATGAGCAGTTCTTC	CASSPSGGSNEQFF
TRBV19	once	-	TRBJ2-7	TGTGCCACGTACCCTTCCCTCGGGCCAAAGGAGGCGCAGTACTTC	CATYPSLGPKEAQYF
TRBV7-2	-	-	TRBJ1-3	TGTGCCAGCAGCCCCACCCCCGGGACTGGAAACACCATATATTTT	CASSPTPGTGNTIYF
TRBV7-9	-	-	TRBJ2-1	TGTGCCAGCAGCCAAAATGAGCAGTTCTTC	CASSQNEQFF
TRBV30	few	TRBD1	TRBJ1-4	TGTGCCTGGTCCTATACAGGGGGGTGGCTAAAACTGTTTTTT	CAWSYTGGWLKLFF
TRBV5-4	once	-	TRBJ1-2	TGTGCCAGCAGCCCCTCGGAGGGGAGATCTAACTATGGCTACACCTTC	CASSPSEGRSNYGYTF
TRBV7-2	once	-	TRBJ1-1	TGTGCCAGCAGCCCCCGGGGGAGGACTGAAGCTTTCTTT	CASSPRGRTEAFF
TRBV19	-	-	TRBJ2-3	TGTGCCAGTAGTATAGTAACCCGAGCAAGTGCAGATACGCAGTATTTT	CASSIVTRASADTQYF